What follows describes a single T cell receptor (beta chain). The germline CDR1 and CDR2 sequences are SNHLY and FYNNEI. V shed 8 bases and J shed 4 bases, with 17 bases lying between them. The CDR3 covers 14 residues. Participants, roughly 18 to 90 years old, spanned some 23 US areas. The data belong to a study of blood T cell repertoires in COVID-19. Overall study: Sites in the United States, Italy and Spain provided acute and convalescent COVID-19 samples. Sources were T cells, B-cell-depleted T cells, or PBMCs; the material itself was cDNA or gDNA.

In the original workflow: Reference gene primers were amplified, and this amplification served to estimate nucleated cell counts. Sequencing used immunoSEQ multiplex PCR; TCRdb keeps in-frame clones, though not all of them. Clone size and V and J calls were adopted from that table, with D and trimming inferred from the DNA. The sample includes some 300,000 clones, 88% seen only once; the top ten take around 0.9%. The sequencing sample was made of PBMCs or T cells enriched from blood (not recorded which). The chain links TRBV2 to TRBJ1-2; D unclear. This TCR derives from a woman aged 25 to 39 who had recovered from COVID-19. CDR3 nucleotide sequence: TGTGCCAGCGTGTTCGACCTAGCGGGCTATGGCTACACCTTC. This translates into CASVFDLAGYGYTF.